These 29 T cell receptor beta chains were all obtained from the same sample, sequenced in a study of T cell repertoires in cytomegalovirus infection. TCRdb re-called the reads through MiXCR, storing one row per CDR3 protein. The sample includes about 570,000 distinct CDR3 sequences, about 39% of them seen just once. For these receptors, no antigen is known. This material consisted of cultured PBMCs, taken from culture after CMV antigen stimulation. The source of these receptors is a human donor in good health (CMV status not recorded). Some clones in this sample may be carry-over from other donors' samples.

V is TRBV9 and J is TRBJ2-3, with 9 bases identical to TRBD1. V lost 3 bases, J lost 4 bases, and 3 bases stayed unmatched. CDR1 is SGDLS, CDR2 YYNGEE, per germline. This CDR3 has 14 amino acids. This CDR3 is CASSGWDRADTQYF. DNA of the CDR3: TGTGCCAGCAGCGGATGGGACAGGGCAGATACGCAGTATTTT.

This clonotype was seen at least ten times. This chain uses TRBV7-2 with TRBJ1-2; D may be TRBD1 (5 bases). Germline V gene data show CDR1 as SGHTA and CDR2 as FQGNSA. This CDR3 region has 14 residues. Trimming took off 0 bases at V and 1 base at J, with 6 bases between the two ends. The CDR3 sequence: CASSLATVNYGYTF. Written as DNA, the CDR3 is TGTGCCAGCAGCTTAGCGACAGTTAACTATGGCTACACCTTC. Complete variable domain (other parts from reference TRBV7-2 and TRBJ1-2): GAGVSQSPSNKVTEKGKDVELRCDPISGHTALYWYRQSLGQGLEFLIYFQGNSAPDKSGLPSDRFSAERTGGSVSTLTIQRTQQEDSAVYLCASSLATVNYGYTFGSGTRLTVV.

The gene calls are TRBV5-1 and TRBJ1-1; D is undetermined. In germline, CDR1 is SGHRS, CDR2 YFSETQ. The CDR3 sequence is 17 residues long. V shed 0 bases and J shed 1 base, with 16 bases lying between them. Here the CDR3 reads CASSLGVSSRRNTEAFF. The CDR3 region has the DNA TGCGCCAGCAGCTTGGGGGTATCCAGCAGACGGAACACTGAAGCTTTCTTT. The variable domain in full, completed from reference TRBV5-1 and TRBJ1-1, reads KAGVTQTPRYLIKTRGQQVTLSCSPISGHRSVSWYQQTPGQGLQFLFEYFSETQRNKGNFPGRFSGRQFSNSRSEMNVSTLELGDSALYLCASSLGVSSRRNTEAFFGQGTRLTVV.

This clonotype was detected a few times. V is TRBV7-6 and J is TRBJ2-7, with 10 bases matching TRBD2. The V gene's germline CDR1 is SGHVS and CDR2 FNYEAQ. Trimming at V came to 3 bases and at J to 0 bases, leaving 2 bases not matched to a gene. The length of the CDR3 is 15 residues. In nucleotides, the CDR3 is TGTGCCAGCAGCTTCGGGACTAGCGACTCCTACGAGCAGTACTTC. It specifies CASSFGTSDSYEQYF.

This clonotype was seen many times. V and J are TRBV7-2 and TRBJ2-1, with 8 bases matching TRBD2. The V and J ends lost 5 bases and 6 bases, in that order; junction bases with no gene match: 6. Germline V gives CDR1 SGHTA, CDR2 FQGNSA. The CDR3 runs to 14 residues. CDR3 nucleotide sequence: TGTGCCAGCAGCGACAGCGGGAGAAGCAATGAGCAGTTCTTC. Encoded protein: CASSDSGRSNEQFF.

In its sample, this clonotype was seen a few times. The rearrangement joins TRBV6-5 to TRBJ1-5; 10 positions agree with TRBD1. The CDR3 spans 15 residues. CDR1 and CDR2 (germline): MNHEY, SVGAGI. J lost 4 bases, V lost 5 bases, and 5 bases had no gene match. In DNA form, the CDR3 reads TGTGCCAGCAGTCGGGACAGGGGATCGAATCAGCCCCAGCATTTT. This encodes CASSRDRGSNQPQHF.

This sequence joins TRBV15 and TRBJ2-3, with D possibly TRBD2 on 5 matching bases. The germline V gene encodes CDR1 LNHNV and CDR2 YYDKDF (reference sequence). Trimming pared 1 base from V and 6 bases from J, leaving 14 bases between. The CDR3 has 15 amino acids. The CDR3 is CATSRAARAEDTQYF. The DNA of the CDR3 is TGTGCCACCAGCAGAGCCGCGAGGGCCGAGGATACGCAGTATTTT.

The J gene is TRBJ1-3, the V gene TRBV7-6, with a tentative D call TRBD1 (6 bases). V lost 0 bases and J 0 bases, leaving 21 bases between the germline ends. Looked up from germline, CDR1 is SGHVS and CDR2 is FNYEAQ. The CDR3 loop spans 20 amino acids. CDR3 DNA: TGTGCCAGCAGCTTAGCGGGGCAGGGGAGGGGTCGACGCTCTGGAAACACCATATATTTT. Encoded protein: CASSLAGQGRGRRSGNTIYF.

The chain links TRBV7-8 to TRBJ2-7; 14 bases fit TRBD2. The germline V gene has CDR1 SGHVS and CDR2 FQNEAQ. V lost 4 bases and J lost 4; bases outside the gene matches: 12. This CDR3 region has 18 residues. The DNA of the CDR3 is TGTGCCAGCAGCTCACCTATGGGGACTAGCGGGAGAGTGTACGAGCAGTACTTC. Its translation is CASSSPMGTSGRVYEQYF.

The chain has TRBV2 and TRBJ2-1; TRBD2 aligns across 8 bases. This CDR3 has 14 amino acids. Germline assignment: CDR1 SNHLY and CDR2 FYNNEI. Germline trimming cut 8 bases from V and 4 bases from J; bases unmatched to any gene: 7. CDR3 bases: TGTGCCAGCCAGGAGCGGGGGAATTACAATGAGCAGTTCTTC. The encoded protein is CASQERGNYNEQFF. The full variable domain, completed using reference TRBV2 and TRBJ2-1, is EPEVTQTPSHQVTQMGQEVILRCVPISNHLYFYWYRQILGQKVEFLVSFYNNEISEKSEIFDDQFSVERPDGSNFTLKIRSTKLEDSAMYFCASQERGNYNEQFFGPGTRLTVL.

The chain employs TRBV7-9 and TRBJ1-1; tentative D call: TRBD1 (5 bases). The CDR3 runs to 17 residues. Germline loops: CDR1 SEHNR, CDR2 FQNEAQ (reference sequence). The V gene lost 1 base and the J gene lost 0 bases, with 15 bases spanning the gap. As DNA, the CDR3 is TGTGCCAGCAGCTTAGGTCGACAGCTCTCCATGAACACTGAAGCTTTCTTT. As protein: CASSLGRQLSMNTEAFF.

This clonotype was counted a few times. The V call is TRBV4-2, the J call TRBJ2-3, with 8 nucleotides matching TRBD2. This CDR3 has 18 amino acids. CDR1 LGHNA and CDR2 YNFKEQ come from the germline V gene. J lost 7 bases, V lost 0 bases, and 15 bases had no gene match. CDR3 nucleotide sequence: TGTGCCAGCAGCCAAGATCCCACGGGCGGGGGGACCGTTCATACGCAGTATTTT. The encoded protein is CASSQDPTGGGTVHTQYF.

The rearrangement uses TRBV10-3 and TRBJ2-2; TRBD1 agrees at 7 bases. The CDR3 runs to 13 residues. The germline gives CDR1 ENHRY, CDR2 SYGVKD. V gave up 7 bases and J gave up 7 bases; unmatched junction bases: 6. CDR3: CAIKQGRNGELFF. CDR3 nucleotide sequence: TGTGCCATCAAACAGGGGAGAAACGGGGAGCTGTTTTTT.

This clonotype was counted between two and nine times. The chain couples TRBV27 to TRBJ1-6; TRBD1 is a possible D gene (5 bases). Germline CDR1 reads MNHEY; CDR2 reads SMNVEV (reference sequence). V gave up 2 bases and J gave up 11 bases, with 13 bases separating them. This CDR3 comprises 14 residues. The CDR3 DNA reads as TGTGCCAGCAGTTTACGGGCAGGGTTCACACCCCTCCACTTT. Translated, it gives CASSLRAGFTPLHF.

The chain recombines TRBV4-1 with TRBJ2-7; 7 nucleotides line up with TRBD2. V lost 0 bases to trimming and J lost 0 bases; unmatched junction nucleotides: 5. Per the germline V gene, CDR1 is MGHRA and CDR2 is YSYEKL. CDR3 size: 16 residues. The CDR3 bases are TGCGCCAGCAGCCAAGAATGGGCGGGAGACTCCTACGAGCAGTACTTC. This encodes CASSQEWAGDSYEQYF.

This clonotype was found many times. The chain recombines TRBV7-2 with TRBJ2-1; TRBD2 aligns across 7 bases. The V segment lost 3 bases and the J segment 10 bases; nucleotides outside the gene matches: 6. Germline V gene lookup returns CDR1 SGHTA and CDR2 FQGNSA. The CDR3 runs to 13 residues. CDR3 DNA sequence: TGTGCCAGCAGCTTGGGAGGGCGAGGCGAGCAGTTCTTC. It encodes CASSLGGRGEQFF.

The V gene is TRBV2, the J gene TRBJ1-2, with TRBD1 matching over 8 bases. The CDR3 consists of 15 residues. Per the germline V gene, CDR1 is SNHLY and CDR2 is FYNNEI. The junction had 5 bases not matched to a gene; V was cut back by 1 base and J by 4 bases. CDR3 residues: CASSEVGQALYGYTF. CDR3 DNA sequence: TGTGCCAGCAGTGAAGTGGGACAGGCCCTCTATGGCTACACCTTC.

V gene TRBV7-2 combines with J gene TRBJ2-5; TRBD2 might be the D (6 bases). This CDR3 spans 16 amino acids. Trimming removed 1 base from V and 3 bases from J, with 15 bases in between. In germline, CDR1 is SGHTA, CDR2 FQGNSA. The CDR3 nucleotides are TGTGCCAGCAGCTTAGGGTCAGGGCGGGGAAAAGAGACCCAGTACTTC. Encoded protein: CASSLGSGRGKETQYF.

This clonotype came up a few times. The CDR3 reads CASIPSVGQMNTEAFF. The CDR3 bases are TGTGCCAGCATTCCATCAGTGGGACAGATGAACACTGAAGCTTTCTTT. The rearrangement links TRBV28 to TRBJ1-1; TRBD1 agrees at 7 bases. V lost 7 bases and J lost 0; bases outside the gene matches: 11. This CDR3 contains 16 residues. Per the germline V gene, CDR1 is MDHEN and CDR2 is SYDVKM. The whole variable domain, remainder taken from reference TRBV28 and TRBJ1-1, is DVKVTQSSRYLVKRTGEKVFLECVQDMDHENMFWYRQDPGLGLRLIYFSYDVKMKEKGDIPEGYSVSREKKERFSLILESASTNQTSMYLCASIPSVGQMNTEAFFGQGTRLTVV.

This chain uses TRBV5-6 with TRBJ1-5; no firm D call. The CDR3 is 17 amino acids. With 3 bases removed from V and 3 bases from J, the gap between germline ends came to 19 bases. The germline V gene encodes CDR1 SGHDT and CDR2 YYEEEE. This CDR3 reads CASSSRVAGQTNQPQHF. Here the CDR3 DNA reads TGTGCCAGCAGCTCAAGGGTTGCCGGGCAAACCAATCAGCCCCAGCATTTT.

This clonotype was recorded only once. V usage is TRBV20-1 and J usage is TRBJ2-7; D possibly corresponds to TRBD1 (6 bases). Between the trimmed V and J ends, which lost 3 bases and 3 bases, there was a span of 9 bases. There are 12 residues in the CDR3. Per germline, CDR1 DFQATT and CDR2 SNEGSKA (reference sequence). Here the CDR3 reads CSASSRGYEQYF. CDR3 bases: TGCAGTGCTAGTAGCAGGGGCTACGAGCAGTACTTC.

The V and J genes are TRBV7-9 and TRBJ1-4, with no clear D. Germline V CDR1 and CDR2: SEHNR, FQNEAQ (reference sequence). With 5 bases removed from V and 6 bases from J, the gap between germline ends came to 13 bases. The CDR3 consists of 14 residues. This CDR3 reads CASSPSRSDEKLFF. The CDR3 nucleotides read TGTGCCAGCAGCCCTTCGAGGTCGGATGAAAAACTGTTTTTT. The full variable domain, completed using reference TRBV7-9 and TRBJ1-4, is DTGVSQNPRHKITKRGQNVTFRCDPISEHNRLYWYRQTLGQGPEFLTYFQNEAQLEKSRLLSDRFSAERPKGSFSTLEIQRTEQGDSAMYLCASSPSRSDEKLFFGSGTQLSVL.

Written as DNA, the CDR3 is TGTGCCAGCAGTTTTGGCTTACCCCAGCCCCAGCATTTT. Protein sequence: CASSFGLPQPQHF. The chain combines TRBV12-3 or TRBV12-4 with TRBJ1-5; no clear D gene. This CDR3 comprises 13 residues. V gave up 3 bases and J gave up 7 bases, with 10 bases separating them.

The V gene is TRBV6-8, the J gene TRBJ2-2, with 15 nucleotides matching TRBD2. The CDR3 totals 16 residues. Germline assignment: CDR1 MNHGY and CDR2 SAAAGT. Trimming at V came to 8 bases and at J to 8 bases, leaving 9 bases not matched to a gene. The CDR3 region is CASGLAGGLARGELFF. CDR3 DNA: TGTGCCAGCGGACTAGCGGGGGGGCTGGCTCGGGGGGAGCTGTTTTTT.

CDR3 sequence: CASSSRGSTGELFF. CDR3 bases: TGTGCCAGCAGCTCCCGGGGGAGCACCGGGGAGCTGTTTTTT. This sequence joins TRBV7-9 and TRBJ2-2; D is possibly TRBD2 (6 bases). V was trimmed by 4 bases and J by 4 bases, leaving 10 bases between them. Germline values: CDR1 SEHNR, CDR2 FQNEAQ (reference sequence). This CDR3 comprises 14 residues. Combining the CDR3 with reference TRBV7-9 and TRBJ2-2 gives the whole variable domain DTGVSQNPRHKITKRGQNVTFRCDPISEHNRLYWYRQTLGQGPEFLTYFQNEAQLEKSRLLSDRFSAERPKGSFSTLEIQRTEQGDSAMYLCASSSRGSTGELFFGEGSRLTVL.

The chain joins TRBV5-4 to TRBJ2-1; TRBD2 might be the D (6 bases). The CDR3 loop spans 15 amino acids. Germline V gene sequence: CDR1 SGHNT, CDR2 YYREEE (reference sequence). V lost 4 bases to trimming and J lost 3 bases, with 14 bases between them. The CDR3 sequence: CASSPESSVYNEQFF. The CDR3 DNA is TGTGCCAGCAGCCCCGAATCTAGCGTCTACAATGAGCAGTTCTTC.

The chain couples TRBV6-1 to TRBJ2-1, with D hard to call. Germline values: CDR1 MNHNS, CDR2 SASEGT. The CDR3 contains 12 residues. V lost 2 bases, J lost 12 bases, and 11 bases lay in between. Written as DNA, the CDR3 is TGTGCCAGCAGTGAAAACCAGCCCAGGCAGTTCTTC. The encoded protein is CASSENQPRQFF.

This clonotype was recorded once. The chain joins TRBV7-6 to TRBJ1-2, with D perhaps matching TRBD1 (6 bases). Trimming took 5 bases from V and 8 from J, leaving 15 bases between them. In germline, CDR1 is SGHVS, CDR2 FNYEAQ. CDR3 size: 13 residues. CDR3 amino acids: CASSPTGSGGYTF. Here the CDR3 DNA reads TGTGCCAGCAGCCCAACAGGGAGCGGAGGCTACACCTTC.

This clonotype has more than one count but fewer than ten. The V and J genes are TRBV7-9 and TRBJ2-1, with TRBD2 matching over 9 bases. CDR1 and CDR2 from the germline V gene are SEHNR and FQNEAQ (reference sequence). CDR3 length equals 16 residues. V shed 3 bases, J shed 8 bases, and the junction held 11 bases outside the gene matches. In DNA form, the CDR3 reads TGTGCCAGCAGCTTCGCAGCGGGAGGACTCCGACATGAGCAGTTCTTC. Translation gives CASSFAAGGLRHEQFF.